These 20 T cell receptor beta chains came from one sample sequenced in a study of cytomegalovirus exposure and HLA in healthy donors. 13 Jbeta primers and 60 Vbeta primers were used for the PCR. Measured with immunoSEQ multiplex PCR; TCRdb has only the in-frame clones, and not every one. In the table there are about 150,000 clones, roughly three quarters of which are singletons. The material sequenced was PBMCs. The receptors derive from a man in his thirties or forties in good health and CMV-seropositive.

J is TRBJ2-7 and V is TRBV10-3; tentatively, D is TRBD1 (6 bases). This CDR3 comprises 13 residues. Germline V gene lookup returns CDR1 ENHRY and CDR2 SYGVKD. V lost 1 base to trimming and J lost 5 bases, with 9 bases between them. The CDR3 spells CAISEYREDEQYF. The DNA for the CDR3 is TGTGCCATCAGTGAGTACAGGGAAGACGAGCAGTACTTC.

This chain uses TRBV19 with TRBJ2-7, with 9 bases that match TRBD1. Germline CDR1 is LNHDA and CDR2 is SQIVND (reference sequence). With V trimmed by 5 bases and J by 5 bases, 10 bases remained unmatched. This CDR3 spans 15 amino acids. CDR3 region: CASSAGTGSRNEQYF. The CDR3 bases are TGTGCCAGTAGTGCTGGGACAGGGAGTAGAAACGAGCAGTACTTC.

The chain is built from TRBV6-1 and TRBJ2-7, with 7 bases identical to TRBD2. V gave up 7 bases and J gave up 6 bases; unmatched junction bases: 12. The CDR3 sequence is 14 residues long. Germline V CDR1 and CDR2: MNHNS, SASEGT. The CDR3 is CASIGGAWGGEQYF. The CDR3 bases are TGTGCCAGCATAGGAGGGGCCTGGGGGGGCGAGCAGTACTTC.

V gene TRBV19 combines with J gene TRBJ1-5, with no clear D. The CDR3 is 14 amino acids. With 9 bases removed from V and 4 bases from J, the gap between germline ends came to 16 bases. Germline V gives CDR1 LNHDA, CDR2 SQIVND (reference sequence). CDR3 DNA sequence: TGTGCCAGCCGAGAATGGACGGGGAATCAGCCCCAGCATTTT. Translated: CASREWTGNQPQHF. Full variable domain (outside the CDR3, taken from reference TRBV19 and TRBJ1-5): DGGITQSPKYLFRKEGQNVTLSCEQNLNHDAMYWYRQDPGQGLRLIYYSQIVNDFQKGDIAEGYSVSREKKESFPLTVTSAQKNPTAFYLCASREWTGNQPQHFGDGTRLSIL.

The chain carries TRBV7-8 and TRBJ1-5, with TRBD1 identical over 7 bases. From germline, CDR1 is SGHVS and CDR2 FQNEAQ. The J segment lost 3 bases and the V segment lost 2 bases, leaving 4 bases of the junction unmatched. CDR3 length: 15 residues. This CDR3 reads CASSLQGGLNQPQHF. The CDR3, as DNA: TGTGCCAGCAGCTTACAGGGGGGTCTCAATCAGCCCCAGCATTTT.

At least ten counts were recorded for this clone. V gene TRBV29-1 combines with J gene TRBJ1-3; TRBD1 matches 7 bases. This CDR3 is built from 14 residues. Germline V CDR1 and CDR2: SQVTM, ANQGSEA. V was clipped by 3 bases and J by 4 bases; unmatched bases: 6. This chain's CDR3 is CSVETGTKGNTIYF. CDR3 nucleotide sequence: TGCAGCGTTGAGACAGGGACGAAGGGAAACACCATATATTTT.

V is TRBV9 and J is TRBJ1-4; TRBD1 might be the D (5 bases). CDR1 SGDLS and CDR2 YYNGEE come from the germline V gene. The V end lost 4 bases, the J end lost 4 bases, and 14 bases lay between the germline ends. This CDR3 contains 15 residues. The DNA for the CDR3 is TGTGCCAGCAGCCCGCCGGGGGGATTTAATGAAAAACTGTTTTTT. Its protein product is CASSPPGGFNEKLFF.

The CDR3 DNA reads TGTGCCAGCAGCTCCTACCCGGCGACAGGATATGGCTACACCTTC. The encoded protein is CASSSYPATGYGYTF. The rearrangement links TRBV7-9 to TRBJ1-2; TRBD1 is a possible D gene (6 bases). Germline CDR1 and CDR2: SEHNR and FQNEAQ (reference sequence). V gave up 4 bases and J gave up 5 bases, with 17 bases separating them. The CDR3 has 15 amino acids.

The chain recombines TRBV7-9 with TRBJ2-2, with TRBD1 as a possible D gene (5 bases). There are 16 residues in the CDR3. From germline, CDR1 is SEHNR and CDR2 FQNEAQ (reference sequence). V lost 2 bases and J lost 4, with 14 bases in between. As DNA, the CDR3 is TGTGCCAGCAGCTTATTCCCGACAGCCCTCACCGGGGAGCTGTTTTTT. Its protein is CASSLFPTALTGELFF.

This chain uses TRBV28 with TRBJ2-7; D uncertain. Germline CDR1 MDHEN, CDR2 SYDVKM. CDR3 size: 13 residues. The V gene lost 6 bases and the J gene lost 2 bases, with 11 bases spanning the gap. The CDR3: CASRGTATYEQYF. The CDR3 nucleotides are TGTGCCAGCAGGGGCACAGCCACCTACGAGCAGTACTTC. Based on the CDR3 plus reference TRBV28 and TRBJ2-7, the full variable domain is DVKVTQSSRYLVKRTGEKVFLECVQDMDHENMFWYRQDPGLGLRLIYFSYDVKMKEKGDIPEGYSVSREKKERFSLILESASTNQTSMYLCASRGTATYEQYFGPGTRLTVT.

The J gene is TRBJ2-7, the V gene TRBV29-1; TRBD2 aligns across 8 bases. Germline-derived CDR1 and CDR2 are SQVTM and ANQGSEA. This CDR3 has 13 residues. Losses at the gene ends were 3 bases for V and 5 bases for J; bases not matched to a gene: 6. Here the CDR3 reads CSVDSGGVHEQYF. CDR3 in DNA: TGCAGCGTTGATTCGGGAGGGGTTCACGAGCAGTACTTC.

This chain uses TRBV12-2 with TRBJ2-7; TRBD2, the table's D call, was not compared with the DNA. TRBV12-2 is tagged as a pseudogene. The CDR3 has 17 residues. CDR3 in amino acids: CASLVGGKSPDSYEQYF. The CDR3 nucleotides read TGTGCAAGTCTGGTCGGGGGGAAATCGCCAGACTCCTACGAGCAGTACTTC.

The rearrangement uses TRBV7-2 and TRBJ2-4; D may be TRBD2 (6 bases). The CDR3 extends over 15 amino acids. Germline V gene data show CDR1 as SGHTA and CDR2 as FQGNSA. V was cut by 3 bases and J by 3 bases, with 12 bases left in between. The CDR3 DNA reads as TGTGCCAGCAGCTTGGGGGGAGTCTACAAAAACATTCAGTACTTC. This codes for CASSLGGVYKNIQYF.

This clone appeared a single time. The rearrangement joins TRBV7-2 to TRBJ1-4, with D uncertain. Per germline, CDR1 SGHTA and CDR2 FQGNSA. V lost 1 base to trimming and J lost 7 bases, with 10 bases between them. The CDR3 covers 14 residues. The CDR3 spells CASSLESQFEKLFF. CDR3 in DNA: TGTGCCAGCAGCTTAGAAAGCCAATTTGAAAAACTGTTTTTT.

This chain joins TRBV25-1 and TRBJ2-1; D is perhaps TRBD1 (6 bases). The CDR3 has 15 amino acids. Trimming stripped 2 bases from V and 6 bases from J, with 14 bases between. Germline V gives CDR1 MGHDK, CDR2 SYGVNS. In DNA form, the CDR3 reads TGTGCCAGCAGTGAAGTCTCAGGGGCCCTCAATGAGCAGTTCTTC. This sequence encodes CASSEVSGALNEQFF.

The V call is TRBV28, the J call TRBJ2-1; D not resolved. The V end lost 4 bases, the J end lost 4 bases, and 2 bases lay between the germline ends. There are 11 residues in the CDR3. Germline CDR1 and CDR2: MDHEN and SYDVKM. The CDR3 bases are TGTGCCAGCAGTTCGTACAATGAGCAGTTCTTC. Its translation: CASSSYNEQFF.

Written as DNA, the CDR3 is TGTGCCAGCAGTGAAGTGACTGCCGATAGGTACTTC. It codes for CASSEVTADRYF. The chain has TRBV2 and TRBJ2-7; D unclear. Germline V lookup: CDR1 SNHLY, CDR2 FYNNEI. The CDR3 consists of 12 residues. Trimming stripped 1 base from V and 12 bases from J, with 13 bases between.

V and J are TRBV4-2 and TRBJ2-7, with 7 bases that match TRBD2. Germline-derived CDR1 and CDR2 are LGHNA and YNFKEQ. V trimming: 1 base; J trimming: 0 bases; junction bases outside the gene matches: 3. CDR3 length: 15 amino acids. The CDR3 is CASSQGERDSYEQYF. In DNA form, the CDR3 reads TGTGCCAGCAGCCAAGGTGAGCGGGACTCCTACGAGCAGTACTTC.

The table lists this clone with a count of one. The genes are TRBV13 and TRBJ2-3; possibly TRBD2 for D (7 bases). Germline CDR1 is PRHDT and CDR2 is FYEKMQ (reference sequence). The CDR3 is 16 residues long. Trimming removed 4 bases from V and 0 bases from J, with 14 bases in between. CDR3 amino acids: CASSSRGQYSTDTQYF. The CDR3 DNA is TGTGCCAGCAGCTCGCGGGGGCAATATAGCACAGATACGCAGTATTTT.

This clone was counted a single time. CDR3 sequence: CASSPLLGLSSYNEQFF. CDR3 coding DNA: TGTGCCAGCAGCCCGCTCCTGGGACTCAGCTCCTACAATGAGCAGTTCTTC. This chain uses TRBV4-2 with TRBJ2-1, with D perhaps TRBD2 (6 bases). CDR1 and CDR2 (germline): LGHNA, YNFKEQ. V lost 4 bases to trimming and J lost 0 bases, with 16 bases between them. CDR3 length equals 17 residues.